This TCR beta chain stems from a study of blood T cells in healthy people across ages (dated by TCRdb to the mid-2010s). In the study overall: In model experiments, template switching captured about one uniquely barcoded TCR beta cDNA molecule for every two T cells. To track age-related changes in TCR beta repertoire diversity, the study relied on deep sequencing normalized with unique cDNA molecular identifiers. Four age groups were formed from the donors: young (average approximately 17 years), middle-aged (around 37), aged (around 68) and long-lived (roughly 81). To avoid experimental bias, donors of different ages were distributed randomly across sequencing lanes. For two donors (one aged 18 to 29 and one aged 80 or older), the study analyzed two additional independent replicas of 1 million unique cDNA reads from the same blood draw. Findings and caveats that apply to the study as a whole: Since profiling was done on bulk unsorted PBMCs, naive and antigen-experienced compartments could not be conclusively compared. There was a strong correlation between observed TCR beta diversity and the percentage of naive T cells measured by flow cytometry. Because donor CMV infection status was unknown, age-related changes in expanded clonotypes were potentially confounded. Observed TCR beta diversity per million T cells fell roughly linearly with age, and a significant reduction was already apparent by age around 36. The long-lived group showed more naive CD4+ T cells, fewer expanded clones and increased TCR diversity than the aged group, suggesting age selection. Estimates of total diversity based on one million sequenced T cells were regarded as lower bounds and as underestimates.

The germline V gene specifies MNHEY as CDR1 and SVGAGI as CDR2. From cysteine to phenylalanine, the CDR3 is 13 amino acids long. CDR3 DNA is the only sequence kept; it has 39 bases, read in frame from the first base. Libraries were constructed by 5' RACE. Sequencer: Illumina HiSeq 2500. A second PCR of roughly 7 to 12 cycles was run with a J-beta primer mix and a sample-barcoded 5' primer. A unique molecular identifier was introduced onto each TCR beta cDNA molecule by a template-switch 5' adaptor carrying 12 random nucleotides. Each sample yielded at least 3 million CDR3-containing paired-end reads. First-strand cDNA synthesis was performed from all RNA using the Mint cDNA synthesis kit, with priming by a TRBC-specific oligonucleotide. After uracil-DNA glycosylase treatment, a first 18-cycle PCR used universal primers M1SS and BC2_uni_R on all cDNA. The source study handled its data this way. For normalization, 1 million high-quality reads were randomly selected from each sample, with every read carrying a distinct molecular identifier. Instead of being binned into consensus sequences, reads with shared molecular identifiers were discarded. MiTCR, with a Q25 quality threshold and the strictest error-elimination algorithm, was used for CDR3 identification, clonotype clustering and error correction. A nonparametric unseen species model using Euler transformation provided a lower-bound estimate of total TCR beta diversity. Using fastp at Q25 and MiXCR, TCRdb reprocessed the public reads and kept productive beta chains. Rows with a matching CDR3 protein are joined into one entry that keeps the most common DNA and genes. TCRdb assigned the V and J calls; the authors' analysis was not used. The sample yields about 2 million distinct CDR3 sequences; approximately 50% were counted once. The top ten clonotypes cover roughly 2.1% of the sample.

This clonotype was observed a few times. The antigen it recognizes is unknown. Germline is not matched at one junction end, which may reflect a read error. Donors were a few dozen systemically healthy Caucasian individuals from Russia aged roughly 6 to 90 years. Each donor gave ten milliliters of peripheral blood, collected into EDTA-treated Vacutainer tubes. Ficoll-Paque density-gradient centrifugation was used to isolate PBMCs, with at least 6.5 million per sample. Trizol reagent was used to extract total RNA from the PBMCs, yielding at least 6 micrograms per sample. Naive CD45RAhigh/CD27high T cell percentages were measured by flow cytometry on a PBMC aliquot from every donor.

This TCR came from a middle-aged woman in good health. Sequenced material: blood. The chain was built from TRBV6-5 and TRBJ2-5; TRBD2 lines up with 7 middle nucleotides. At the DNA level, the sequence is TGTGCCGGCAGCTGGACTAGTAGAAAGACCCAGTACTTC. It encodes CAGSWTSRKTQYF.